This T cell receptor beta chain is from a study of blood T cell repertoires in COVID-19. The method was immunoSEQ multiplex PCR; TCRdb's version includes in-frame clones alone and lacks a portion of them. The sample includes 200,000 to 300,000 clones, about 83% of them seen just once. This CDR3 spans 12 amino acids. The V gene lost 0 bases and the J gene lost 13 bases, with 12 bases spanning the gap. Germline V lookup: CDR1 WSHSY, CDR2 SAAADI. The clonotype originates from a human donor in a cohort sampled during active COVID-19. This chain connects TRBV10-2 to TRBJ2-5, with a possible D match to TRBD1 (6 bases). Sequenced: peripheral blood. The CDR3 protein is CASSESQGPLYF. In DNA form, the CDR3 reads TGCGCCAGCAGTGAGTCACAGGGCCCACTGTACTTC.